This TCR beta chain was identified in a study of PD-L1 blockade in urothelial cancer. Study-level information: The researchers analyzed blood 3 weeks (second dose) and 6 weeks after treatment start.

This clone turned up a few times. Generated by immunoSEQ multiplex PCR, the TCRdb table keeps only in-frame clones and is missing some. The sample lists 70,000 to 90,000 clones, approximately 81% occurring once. Documented time point: pretreatment peripheral blood. This CDR3 comprises 14 residues. The J segment lost 7 bases and the V segment lost 3 bases, leaving 2 bases of the junction unmatched. Germline loops: CDR1 SNHLY, CDR2 FYNNEI. The V gene is TRBV2, the J gene TRBJ1-6; 8 bases are shared with TRBD1. The TCR was taken from a man aged 60 to 75 with urothelial cancer. The sample in question was PBMCs, obtained around atezolizumab (anti-PD-L1) treatment. The CDR3 region has the DNA TGTGCCAGCAGTGATACAGGGGGGAATTCACCCCTCCACTTT. Translating it yields CASSDTGGNSPLHF.